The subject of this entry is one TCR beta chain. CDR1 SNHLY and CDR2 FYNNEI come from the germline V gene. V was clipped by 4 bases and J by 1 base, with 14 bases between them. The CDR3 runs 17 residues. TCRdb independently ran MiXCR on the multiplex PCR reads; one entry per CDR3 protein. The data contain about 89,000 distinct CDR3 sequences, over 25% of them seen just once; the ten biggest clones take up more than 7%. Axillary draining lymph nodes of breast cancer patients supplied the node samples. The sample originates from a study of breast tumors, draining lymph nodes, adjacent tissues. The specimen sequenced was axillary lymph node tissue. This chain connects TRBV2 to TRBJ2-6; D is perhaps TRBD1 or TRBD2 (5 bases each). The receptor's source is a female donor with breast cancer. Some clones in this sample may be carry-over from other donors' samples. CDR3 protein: CASSAGALSSGANVLTF. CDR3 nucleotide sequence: TGTGCCAGCAGTGCCGGGGCTCTGTCTTCTGGGGCCAACGTCCTGACTTTC.